The entry below gives a single T cell receptor beta chain sequence along with its context. Which antigen it targets is not known. Base quality data are lacking; no much larger clone is found one base away. This sample is part of a study of T cell repertoires and leukemia-associated antigens (dated by TCRdb to about 2019). In terms of the full investigation: Approximately 15 million effective reads were obtained overall, with each sample giving about 5.1 to 7 million read pairs and 3.3 to 5.0 million effective reads. Using in vitro peptide stimulation of healthy T cells, the study set out to figure out what antigen is recognized by a TCR Vbeta21 clone that had previously been found in CML patients.

CD3+ T cells were first rested overnight at 2.5 million to 3 million cells/mL in RPMI 1640 without fetal bovine serum. MACS immunomagnetic beads were used according to the manufacturer's instructions to isolate CD3+ T cells from PBMCs. Trimming removed 5 bases from V and 4 bases from J; the gene matches leave 3 bases unexplained. The CDR3, cysteine through phenylalanine, is 14 amino acids long. Kept here is only the CDR3 DNA, which spans 42 bases and is read in frame from base 1. Sequences SEHNR (CDR1) and FQNEAQ (CDR2) are obtained from the germline V gene (reference sequence). Beyond this particular receptor, the publication reports: Across the four groups, there were no significant differences in the numbers of Vbeta genes (about 58), Jbeta genes (over 12), VDJ rearrangements, or unique CDR3s. Direct testing of the expanded clones' antigen specificity and function was not done, and further investigation was required.

TRIzol reagent was used to extract total RNA from the cultured T cells. 5' rapid amplification of cDNA ends (5'RACE) was the method used to amplify TCRbeta libraries from the RNA. Library concentration and integrity were checked with Qubit, an Agilent instrument, and quantitative PCR before sequencing. Sequencing of qualified libraries was performed on Illumina HiSeq or MiSeq by a commercial service provider. In the source study's methods: TCR sequences in each sample were identified with MiXCR version 1.8.2. For a clone to be considered qualified, a CDR3 longer than four amino acids, an in-frame nucleotide length, and the absence of a stop codon were required. A read containing the complete CDR3 structure was counted as an effective read. RT-PCR with 24 Vbeta primers, GeneScan spectratyping, and Sanger sequencing were used to validate the expanded clones. TCRdb reworked the public reads: Q25 trimming with fastp, MiXCR clone assembly, productive beta chains retained. Each record represents a unique CDR3 protein, reported with the most common genes and DNA among its rows. The V and J calls shown here were made by TCRdb, not taken from the authors' results. The sample table holds more than 12,000 distinct CDR3 sequences, of which 30% to 45% were seen once. The biggest ten clones account for about 10% of the sample.

Sample: CD3+ T cells sorted from blood and cultured. The V and J segments used are TRBV7-9 and TRBJ2-1; TRBD1 lines up with 9 middle nucleotides. The receptor was isolated from a female donor in good health. The CDR3 region has the sequence CASSGTGFYNEQFF. The DNA is as follows: TGTGCCAGCAGCGGGACAGGGTTTTACAATGAGCAGTTCTTC.